A selection of T cell receptor beta chains follows, all from one sample in a study of blood T cell repertoires in COVID-19. Profiling relied on immunoSEQ multiplex PCR, and the TCRdb table lists in-frame clones only, not all of them. The sample shows about 210,000 clones, approximately 86% of them seen only once. Specimen: PBMCs or T cells enriched from blood (not recorded which). These receptors all stem from a woman younger than 45 who had been exposed to COVID-19. Each CDR3 is given with its conserved first and last residue. A D gene is named only where the DNA matches it firmly. Size values are once, few and many counts, or a class for expanded clones, and some rows have none.

j_call d_call clone_size v_call cdr3_nt cdr3_aa
TRBJ1-1 TRBD1 - TRBV5-1 TGCGCCAGCAATACGGGACAGACGAACACTGAAGCTTTCTTT CASNTGQTNTEAFF
TRBJ1-6 - - TRBV7-2 TGTGCCAGCAGCTTAGACGCGGGGGCCGGATCACCCCTCCACTTT CASSLDAGAGSPLHF
TRBJ2-7 TRBD2 - TRBV3-1/TRBV3-2 TGTGCCAGCACCCGGACTAGCGGGTACTCCTACGAGCAGTACTTC CASTRTSGYSYEQYF
TRBJ2-7 TRBD1 - TRBV24-1 TGTGCCACCAGTGATTGGGGACAGGGAGGGAACGAGCAGTACTTC CATSDWGQGGNEQYF
TRBJ2-3 - once TRBV29-1 TGCAGCGTTGAAGACAGGTATTCTGATACGCAGTATTTT CSVEDRYSDTQYF
TRBJ2-2 TRBD2 - TRBV5-4 TGTGCCAGCAAAGGCGGGGGGGCACCGAACACCGGGGAGCTGTTTTTT CASKGGGAPNTGELFF
TRBJ2-1 - - TRBV19 TGTGCCAGTTGGGACACCCACAATGAGCAGTTCTTC CASWDTHNEQFF
TRBJ1-6 - few TRBV2 TGTGCCAGCAGTTGGCAGGGCGATAATTCACCCCTCCACTTT CASSWQGDNSPLHF
TRBJ1-2 TRBD1 - TRBV6-5 TGTGCCAGCAGTACGGGACAGGGACATGGCTACACCTTC CASSTGQGHGYTF
TRBJ1-2 - - TRBV12-3/TRBV12-4 TGTGCCAGCAGTTTAAGCAGGGGCGGGGGCTACACCTTC CASSLSRGGGYTF
TRBJ2-6 - - TRBV11-1 TGTGCCAGCGGGGTCAGGGGGAGGTCTGGGGCCAACGTCCTGACTTTC CASGVRGRSGANVLTF
TRBJ2-5 TRBD1 - TRBV5-1 TGCGCCAGCAGGGGGTCGGGACAGGGGGCTGAGACCCAGTACTTC CASRGSGQGAETQYF
TRBJ1-2 - few TRBV12-3/TRBV12-4 TGTGCCAGCAGTCCACAGGCGTACTATGGCTACACCTTC CASSPQAYYGYTF
TRBJ2-3 TRBD2 - TRBV6-4 TGTGCCAGCAGCGTACTAGCGTCCAGCACAGATACGCAGTATTTT CASSVLASSTDTQYF
TRBJ2-7 - - TRBV4-2 TGTGCCAGCAGCCAAGAGTGGCAGGGGGGCTACGAGCAGTACTTC CASSQEWQGGYEQYF
TRBJ1-1 - - TRBV2 TGTGCCAGCAGTGAAGGAAGCACAGGGCTTGCTTTCTTT CASSEGSTGLAFF
TRBJ1-2 TRBD1 - TRBV30 TGTGCCTGGGATCAGGGGGCGCGGGCCTATGGCTACACCTTC CAWDQGARAYGYTF
TRBJ1-5 TRBD1 - TRBV5-1 TGCGCCAGCAGCCCCGGGACAGGGGGCAACAATCAGCCCCAGCATTTT CASSPGTGGNNQPQHF
TRBJ1-1 - - TRBV24-1 TGTGCCACCAGTGACCCGGACAGTCCTGAAGCTTTCTTT CATSDPDSPEAFF
TRBJ1-1 TRBD1 once TRBV6-5 TGTGCCAGCTTCGACAGGGGGTACGGTACTGAAGCTTTCTTT CASFDRGYGTEAFF
TRBJ1-4 - - TRBV30 TGTGCCTGGAGTGATAATGGACATCTTCGTGAAAAACTGTTTTTT CAWSDNGHLREKLFF
TRBJ2-5 - - TRBV5-1 TGCGCCAGCAGCTCCGGGAGCCAAGAGACCCAGTACTTC CASSSGSQETQYF
TRBJ2-2 - once TRBV9 TGTGCCAGCAGCGTTCAGGCAGGGAACACCGGGGAGCTGTTTTTT CASSVQAGNTGELFF
TRBJ1-3 - - TRBV5-8 TGTGCCAGCAGCTGGATCGGGTCGAGCTCTGGAAACACCATATATTTT CASSWIGSSSGNTIYF
TRBJ1-5 - - TRBV27 TGTGCCAGCAGTTTCGGGGGAAACAATCAGCCCCAGCATTTT CASSFGGNNQPQHF
TRBJ2-7 TRBD2 - TRBV7-2 TGTGCCAGCACATTCAGCGGGGGATCCTACGAGCAGTACTTC CASTFSGGSYEQYF
TRBJ1-4 - - TRBV2 TGTGCCAGCAGGCGAACTACAACTAATGAAAAACTGTTTTTT CASRRTTTNEKLFF
TRBJ1-6 TRBD1 - TRBV5-8 TGTGCCAGCAGCCGAGGACAGGGGGCTAATAACCTCCACTTT CASSRGQGANNLHF
TRBJ2-7 - - TRBV5-4 TGTGCCAGCAGCCCACGGAGCTCCTACGAGCAGTACTTC CASSPRSSYEQYF
TRBJ1-1 - - TRBV15 TGTGCCACCACCAGGGCTCTTCCCGATGAAGCTTTCTTT CATTRALPDEAFF
TRBJ2-2 - - TRBV5-8 TGTGCCAGCAGCTTGGGTCGCGGTTTGGCCGGGGAGCTGTTTTTT CASSLGRGLAGELFF
TRBJ1-3 - - TRBV10-3 TGTGCCATCACCGACAGGACACCCAGTCCGGGAAACACCATATATTTT CAITDRTPSPGNTIYF
TRBJ2-7 TRBD1 - TRBV5-1 TGCGCCAGCAGCCCCGGGGACAGGGCAAGCGGAGAGCAGTACTTC CASSPGDRASGEQYF
TRBJ2-1 TRBD2 - TRBV19 TGTGCCAGTAGTATAACGGGGGGACTGTTCTTC CASSITGGLFF
TRBJ1-1 - - TRBV25-1 TGTGCCAGCAGCACTTTGAACACTGAAGCTTTCTTT CASSTLNTEAFF
TRBJ1-3 - - TRBV30 TGTGCCTGGAGTGCTCTCCTTCGCTCTGGAAACACCATATATTTT CAWSALLRSGNTIYF
TRBJ1-2 - - TRBV19 TGTGCCAGTAGTATAGAACAGCCCTATGGCTACACCTTC CASSIEQPYGYTF
TRBJ2-5 - - TRBV2 TGTGCCAGCTCGACTAGTCAGGAGACCCAGTACTTC CASSTSQETQYF
TRBJ1-6 - - TRBV19 TGTGCCAGTACCAAACAGGGAGAGTCACCCCTCCACTTT CASTKQGESPLHF
TRBJ1-2 TRBD1 many TRBV6-1 TGTGCCAGCAGTGAAATGGGGACAGGCCAACGCGGCTACACCTTC CASSEMGTGQRGYTF
TRBJ1-6 TRBD1 - TRBV12-5 TGTGCTAGTGGTTTGGTACGGTTACAGGGGAGTTCACCCCTCCACTTT CASGLVRLQGSSPLHF
TRBJ1-3 TRBD1 - TRBV7-9 TGTGCCAGCAGTTTCACCAAGGGACAGATCTCTGGAAACACCATATATTTT CASSFTKGQISGNTIYF
TRBJ2-3 - - TRBV5-5 TGTGCCAGCAGCAAACTAGGAGGGGCAGATACGCAGTATTTT CASSKLGGADTQYF
TRBJ1-4 - - TRBV7-8 TGTGCCAGCAGCTCCGAGGACGGGCGAGGGGAAAAACTGTTTTTT CASSSEDGRGEKLFF
TRBJ1-4 TRBD1 - TRBV5-1 TGCGCCAGCAGCCGCGGACAGGGCTACGAAAAACTGTTTTTT CASSRGQGYEKLFF
TRBJ1-4 - - TRBV30 TGTGCCTGGAGTGCGGGAGGAGAAAAACTGTTTTTT CAWSAGGEKLFF
TRBJ2-2 - - TRBV5-6 TGTGCCAGCAGCTTAGAGTACACCGGGGAGCTGTTTTTT CASSLEYTGELFF
TRBJ2-3 - - TRBV12-3/TRBV12-4 TGTGCCAGCAGTCCCCGGGTCACAGATACGCAGTATTTT CASSPRVTDTQYF
TRBJ1-4 - - TRBV6-5 TGTGCCAGCAGCATTCAAATGGGGGCTGAAAAACTGTTTTTT CASSIQMGAEKLFF
TRBJ2-1 TRBD1 - TRBV4-2 TGTGCCAGCAGCCAAGCTCCGGGACAGGGGCCCTACAATGAGCAGTTCTTC CASSQAPGQGPYNEQFF